This T cell receptor beta chain came from a study of vaccination and CD4 T cells after COVID-19. As to treatment: roughly 11-day PBMC culture with coronavirus spike peptide pools or control peptides (ViraFEST assay). The CDR3 runs 12 residues. V dropped 5 bases and J dropped 6 bases, with 11 bases sitting between them. Sequence data for DNA of cultured CD4+ T cells were generated by the Oncomine TCR Beta short-read assay. TCRdb ran MiXCR on the PCR reads and lists one entry per CDR3 protein. The sample records roughly 8,600 distinct CDR3 sequences, approximately 73% being singletons. To note about this clonotype: Antigen: not known.

The V call is TRBV12-3 or TRBV12-4, the J call TRBJ2-7; TRBD1 is a possible D gene (6 bases). The source material was CD4+ T cells from blood, cultured in vitro. The clonotype comes from a human donor who had recovered from COVID-19. CDR3 coding DNA: TGTGCCAGCAGTGTACAGGGCCTCGAGCAGTACTTC. This gives the protein CASSVQGLEQYF.